The source of this TCR beta chain is a study of cytomegalovirus exposure and HLA in healthy donors. This clone was seen a single time. Its antigen is as yet unknown. The PCR employed 60 Vbeta primers together with 13 Jbeta primers. Generated by immunoSEQ multiplex PCR, the TCRdb table keeps only in-frame clones and is missing some. The table includes approximately 220,000 clones, approximately 70% detected once. Overall study findings and caveats: A missense variant in DCLRE1C was later tied to TCR beta V- and J-gene trimming. The study listed 164 cytomegalovirus-associated TCR beta chains. HLA alleles showed associations with 16,951 TCR beta sequences in a later analysis, at a 0.05 false discovery rate.

CDR3 length: 16 amino acids. The V segment lost 0 bases and the J segment 2 bases; nucleotides outside the gene matches: 5. Per germline, CDR1 MNHNS and CDR2 SASEGT. This TCR derives from a woman aged 30 to 39 in good health and CMV-seronegative. Sequenced: PBMCs. The chain joins TRBV6-1 to TRBJ2-7, with 9 bases matching TRBD1. The CDR3 region has the DNA TGTGCCAGCAGTGAAGCAGGGACAGGGTTACCCTACGAGCAGTACTTC. Residues: CASSEAGTGLPYEQYF.